This T cell receptor beta chain appears in the sequencing data of a study of OX40 agonist ivuxolimab in advanced cancers. Study summary: Hepatocellular carcinoma, melanoma, renal cell or head and neck cancer affected the dose-escalation patients. Three patients showed partial responses: one hepatocellular carcinoma and two cutaneous melanoma cases. Broader study findings: Some patients without response likewise showed low normalized clonal expansion. Relative to CD4+, CD8+ T cells held more expanded clones on average.

Profiled with immunoSEQ multiplex PCR; TCRdb holds only in-frame clones, not every one. The sample has about 30,000 clones; just over 90% are singletons. Of note for this clone: Antigen: not known.

The CDR3 loop spans 16 amino acids. The germline V gene encodes CDR1 PRHDT and CDR2 FYEKMQ (reference sequence). Trimming left V 2 bases short and J 3 bases short, with 15 bases between. The specimen was CD4+ or CD8+ T cells sorted from blood, collected in a trial of the OX40 agonist ivuxolimab. The rearrangement joins TRBV13 to TRBJ2-3; no firm D call. The clonotype comes from an adult with an advanced solid tumor such as melanoma, head and neck, liver or kidney cancer. CDR3 amino acids: CASSLPADTRTDTQYF. The CDR3 nucleotides are TGTGCCAGCAGCTTACCGGCCGACACACGTACAGATACGCAGTATTTT.